The table lists the clone carrying this T cell receptor beta chain with many counts. The investigators amplified TCR beta CDR3 regions from RNA transcripts. HTBI primers were the set used in a first-round RT-PCR of the TCR CDR3. TCRdb processed the multiplex PCR reads anew with MiXCR; each CDR3 protein has one entry. This table has hundreds of thousands of distinct CDR3 sequences, 15% to 19% appearing once. The study based diagnoses on clinical symptoms, serum thyroxine and TRAb, thyroid ultrasound and orbital computed tomography. The sample comes from a study of T cells in Graves' hyperthyroidism and ophthalmopathy. Germline CDR1 is SGHRS and CDR2 is YFSETQ. The J segment lost 5 bases and the V segment lost 4 bases, leaving 20 bases of the junction unmatched. CDR3 size: 18 residues.

The receptor was derived from a woman younger than 35 with Graves' hyperthyroidism. Input material: blood. The genes are TRBV5-1 and TRBJ1-2; TRBD1 agrees at 7 bases. This chain's CDR3 is CASSRQGLVEGNSYGYTF. The CDR3 region has the DNA TGCGCCAGCAGCCGACAGGGTTTAGTGGAGGGGAACTCTTATGGCTACACCTTC.